One and the same sample provided the 18 T cell receptor beta chains below, sequenced in a study of shared clonotypes between healthy human individuals. Clones were sequenced by immunoSEQ multiplex PCR, and TCRdb holds only the in-frame ones, with some missing. The sample carries hundreds of thousands of clones, 97% recorded once. The sequenced material came from naive CD4+ T cells sorted from blood. Described subset: CD45RA+ positively selected. The receptors shown here come from a young woman in good health.

The chain uses TRBV29-1 and TRBJ2-5; D is undetermined. Germline V gene sequence: CDR1 SQVTM, CDR2 ANQGSEA. V was cut by 7 bases and J by 2 bases, with 5 bases left in between. The CDR3 length is 10 residues. This CDR3 is CSGLQETQYF. Written as DNA, the CDR3 is TGCAGCGGCTTACAAGAGACCCAGTACTTC.

The CDR3 bases are TGTGCCAGCAGCGGGTACGGCAATCAGCCCCAGCATTTT. It codes for CASSGYGNQPQHF. V gene TRBV9 combines with J gene TRBJ1-5; no firm D call. The CDR3 consists of 13 residues. Germline-derived CDR1 and CDR2 are SGDLS and YYNGEE. Trimming took off 3 bases at V and 2 bases at J, with 6 bases between the two ends.

This clone was counted a few times. This chain connects TRBV29-1 to TRBJ1-1; D might be TRBD1 (5 bases). The V gene's germline CDR1 is SQVTM and CDR2 ANQGSEA. This CDR3 comprises 14 residues. Trimming left V 4 bases short and J 1 base short, with 13 bases between. The CDR3 sequence: CSVAPGGWNTEAFF. The DNA of the CDR3 is TGCAGCGTTGCCCCTGGGGGGTGGAACACTGAAGCTTTCTTT.

The rearrangement joins TRBV27 to TRBJ2-1, with unresolved D. The CDR3 is made up of 14 amino acids. Germline-derived CDR1 and CDR2 are MNHEY and SMNVEV (reference sequence). V shed 6 bases and J shed 9 bases, with 18 bases lying between them. The CDR3 DNA is TGTGCCAGCAGGCTCCGGGCCGCCACCGGTGAGCAGTTCTTC. Amino acids: CASRLRAATGEQFF.

The chain uses TRBV28 and TRBJ2-3; D uncertain. V was trimmed by 3 bases and J by 8 bases, leaving 12 bases between them. Per the germline V gene, CDR1 is MDHEN and CDR2 is SYDVKM. CDR3 length: 13 residues. The CDR3 loop is CASSLTLPGTQYF. The DNA for the CDR3 is TGTGCCAGCAGTTTGACCCTGCCGGGTACGCAGTATTTT.

Turning to this clone: Within the sample, other DNA sequences also encode this same CDR3. J is TRBJ1-1 and V is TRBV6-1; D remains unclear. The V gene lost 0 bases and the J gene lost 1 base, with 9 bases spanning the gap. The CDR3 contains 15 residues. Germline CDR1 reads MNHNS; CDR2 reads SASEGT. The CDR3 sequence is CASSEALWGNTEAFF. CDR3 bases: TGTGCCAGCAGTGAAGCCCTTTGGGGGAACACTGAAGCTTTCTTT.

The chain links TRBV29-1 to TRBJ2-3, with 11 bases aligning to TRBD1. Germline assignment: CDR1 SQVTM and CDR2 ANQGSEA. After removal of 1 base from V and 4 bases from J, the junction contained 7 bases not matched to a gene. This CDR3 is built from 16 residues. The CDR3 region has the DNA TGCAGCGTTGAAGGGGGACAGGGGGTAGTAGCAGATACGCAGTATTTT. Translation gives CSVEGGQGVVADTQYF.

The rearrangement joins TRBV11-2 to TRBJ2-2, with a weak D call TRBD1 (5 bases). With 5 bases removed from V and 2 bases from J, the gap between germline ends came to 18 bases. The CDR3 contains 17 residues. Germline lookup yields CDR1 SGHAT and CDR2 FQNNGV. CDR3: CASSRSWTNANTGELFF. CDR3 nucleotides: TGTGCCAGCAGCCGTTCTTGGACAAACGCCAACACCGGGGAGCTGTTTTTT.

V and J are TRBV5-1 and TRBJ1-4; D is ambiguous. V was trimmed by 6 bases and J by 5 bases, leaving 14 bases between them. CDR3 length: 14 residues. Germline CDR1 SGHRS, CDR2 YFSETQ. CDR3 nucleotides: TGCGCCAGCAAGAGGATGAGCGGGAATGAAAAACTGTTTTTT. It specifies CASKRMSGNEKLFF.

V is TRBV19 and J is TRBJ2-7; the D is unclear. The CDR3 totals 12 residues. Germline V lookup: CDR1 LNHDA, CDR2 SQIVND (reference sequence). Trimming removed 5 bases at V and 7 bases at J, with 12 bases between. The CDR3 spells CASSSQGWEQYF. Here the CDR3 DNA reads TGTGCCAGTAGTTCCCAAGGATGGGAGCAGTACTTC.

The gene calls are TRBV27 and TRBJ2-1, with D perhaps being TRBD1 or TRBD2 (6 bases each). Germline CDR1 is MNHEY and CDR2 is SMNVEV (reference sequence). This CDR3 spans 15 amino acids. Trimming shortened V by 6 bases and J by 8 bases, and 20 bases separated the two germline ends. The chain's CDR3 is CASRPIWGAVDEQFF. The CDR3 DNA follows: TGTGCCAGCAGACCCATTTGGGGGGCGGTGGATGAGCAGTTCTTC.

This clone occurred once. The rearrangement links TRBV5-1 to TRBJ2-7, with D tentatively TRBD2 (6 bases). Trimming left V 1 base short and J 3 bases short, with 17 bases between. Germline V gene data show CDR1 as SGHRS and CDR2 as YFSETQ. The CDR3 covers 16 residues. This chain's CDR3 is CASSLLSGRENYEQYF. In nucleotides, the CDR3 is TGCGCCAGCAGCTTGTTATCGGGACGGGAGAACTACGAGCAGTACTTC. The variable domain in full, completed from reference TRBV5-1 and TRBJ2-7, reads KAGVTQTPRYLIKTRGQQVTLSCSPISGHRSVSWYQQTPGQGLQFLFEYFSETQRNKGNFPGRFSGRQFSNSRSEMNVSTLELGDSALYLCASSLLSGRENYEQYFGPGTRLTVT.

The V and J genes are TRBV30 and TRBJ2-1, with D uncertain. The CDR3 is made up of 12 amino acids. The V gene's germline CDR1 is GTSNPN and CDR2 SVGIG (reference sequence). The germline V and J ends were trimmed by 0 bases and 7 bases, with 7 bases remaining between them. As DNA, the CDR3 is TGTGCCTGGAGTGTACTCTTGAATGAGCAGTTCTTC. It is translated as CAWSVLLNEQFF.

This chain connects TRBV21-1 to TRBJ2-1; the DNA was not compared with TRBD2, the D call given in the table. TRBV21-1 is a pseudogene segment. This CDR3 comprises 16 residues. CDR3 coding DNA: TGTGCCAGCAGCAAAGGGAGCAGCGGGAGAGGGAATGAGCAGTTCTTC. As protein: CASSKGSSGRGNEQFF.

This rearrangement joins TRBV4-1 to TRBJ2-5; D remains ambiguous. The J call may be mistaken, given a closer DNA end match to TRBJ2-7. CDR1 and CDR2 from the germline V gene are MGHRA and YSYEKL. The CDR3 loop spans 17 amino acids. In nucleotides, the CDR3 is TGCGCCAGCAGCCAAGTTAGATCCCGCGAGAGCTCCTACGAGCAGTACTTC. Its translation: CASSQVRSRESSYEQYF.

This clone is a singleton in its sample. Other DNA sequences in the same sample also yield this CDR3. V usage is TRBV19 and J usage is TRBJ1-1; D may be TRBD1 (5 bases). With 5 bases removed from V and 3 bases from J, the gap between germline ends came to 10 bases. The CDR3 runs to 13 residues. The germline V gene encodes CDR1 LNHDA and CDR2 SQIVND (reference sequence). This CDR3 is CASSGQGDTEAFF. The CDR3 DNA follows: TGTGCCAGTAGTGGCCAGGGCGACACTGAAGCTTTCTTT.

The chain combines TRBV5-1 with TRBJ1-2; unclear D gene. The CDR3 is 12 amino acids. The V and J ends lost 8 bases and 8 bases respectively, with 16 bases between them. Germline CDR1 is SGHRS and CDR2 is YFSETQ. The DNA for the CDR3 is TGCGCCAGTACGGGCCTCGGGGAGGGCTACACCTTC. This sequence encodes CASTGLGEGYTF.

V is TRBV6-5 and J is TRBJ2-7; possibly TRBD1 for D (5 bases). This CDR3 contains 15 residues. V lost 8 bases and J 0 bases, leaving 17 bases between the germline ends. From germline, CDR1 is MNHEY and CDR2 SVGAGI. Here the CDR3 reads CASWKQGAISYEQYF. The DNA of the CDR3 is TGTGCCAGCTGGAAGCAGGGCGCGATCTCCTACGAGCAGTACTTC.